This is a list of T cell receptor beta chains from one sample in a study of shared clonotypes between healthy human individuals. Some clones are missing from TCRdb's copy, which holds only in-frame ones; the method was immunoSEQ multiplex PCR. The table lists hundreds of thousands of clones, approximately 96% of them singletons. The specimen was naive CD8+ T cells sorted from blood. Every receptor here comes from a woman in her thirties in good health. Both conserved end residues are part of each CDR3. A D gene is named only where the DNA matches it firmly. Size values are once, few and many counts, or a class for expanded clones, and some rows have none.

v_call,clone_size,d_call,j_call,cdr3_nt,cdr3_aa
TRBV25-1,-,-,TRBJ2-1,TGTGCCAGCAGTGAATACTTGAATGAGCAGTTCTTC,CASSEYLNEQFF
TRBV30,few,-,TRBJ1-1,TGTGCCTGGAGTTTGGGGCACACTGAAGCTTTCTTT,CAWSLGHTEAFF
TRBV5-1,-,-,TRBJ2-1,TGCGCCAGCAGCTTGGAAACCTTATACAATGAGCAGTTCTTC,CASSLETLYNEQFF
TRBV30,-,-,TRBJ1-2,TGTGCCTGGAGTGCTTACTATGGCTACACCTTC,CAWSAYYGYTF
TRBV5-5,-,-,TRBJ2-1,TGTGCCAGCAGCACCTCGAGGACTAACTACAATGAGCAGTTCTTC,CASSTSRTNYNEQFF
TRBV11-2,few,-,TRBJ2-7,TGTGCCAGCAGCCAATCGGCCTACGAGCAGTACTTC,CASSQSAYEQYF
TRBV25-1,once,TRBD2,TRBJ2-3,TGTGCCAGCAGTGAATGGGTTAGCGGGAGCACAGATACGCAGTATTTT,CASSEWVSGSTDTQYF
TRBV5-4,-,-,TRBJ2-1,TGTGCCAGCGGGTATCTGGAGGAGCAGTTCTTC,CASGYLEEQFF
TRBV27,-,-,TRBJ1-5,TGTGCCAGCAGTTTATCGTGGGGGGGCAATCAGCCCCAGCATTTT,CASSLSWGGNQPQHF
TRBV15,-,-,TRBJ2-2,TGTGCCACCAGCAGCAGCACCGGGGAGCTGTTTTTT,CATSSSTGELFF
TRBV6-1,-,-,TRBJ2-7,TGTGCCAGCGAGCTCAGGAGCTCCTACGAGCAGTACTTC,CASELRSSYEQYF
TRBV2,-,TRBD1,TRBJ1-5,TGTGCCAGCAGAGATTCAGGGGGCCGGCTCAAGGAGCCCCAGCATTTT,CASRDSGGRLKEPQHF
TRBV28,-,-,TRBJ2-7,TGTGCCAGCACCCCACCCTGGGGCCACGAGCAGTACTTC,CASTPPWGHEQYF
TRBV2,-,TRBD1,TRBJ2-7,TGTGCCAGAAGATCCGGGACAGGGCCCCACGAGCAGTACTTC,CARRSGTGPHEQYF
TRBV6-5,-,-,TRBJ1-1,TGTGCCAGCAGTTACTCCTACCGAAGGACCACTGAAGCTTTCTTT,CASSYSYRRTTEAFF